Sequencing of this TCR beta chain was carried out in a study of immune heterogeneity within non-small cell lung tumors. For each sample, template was 600 ng of bulk tumor genomic DNA. Surgical sampling yielded several biopsies per primary tumor (spaced far apart). Patients with untreated, newly diagnosed non-small cell lung cancer underwent curative surgery. Multiplex PCR with 32 V and 13 J primers amplified TCR beta CDR3. TCRdb re-analysed the multiplex PCR reads in MiXCR, keeping a single row per CDR3 protein. The sample has just over 15,000 distinct CDR3 sequences; 28% are singletons. Many counts were recorded for this clonotype. Germline loops: CDR1 GTSNPN, CDR2 SVGIG (reference sequence). The CDR3 is made up of 15 amino acids. V dropped 1 base and J dropped 9; count of bases not matched to a gene: 5.

This sequence was found in a man between 40 and 49 years old with non-small cell lung cancer. Material for sequencing was lung tumor tissue. The J gene is TRBJ2-1, the V gene TRBV30; the match to TRBD2 covers 14 bases. In DNA form, the CDR3 reads TGTGCCTGGAGTGGGGGACTAGCGGGAGCGGGTGAGCAGTTCTTC. It encodes CAWSGGLAGAGEQFF.